Below are 23 T cell receptor beta chains sequenced from a single sample in a study of OX40 agonist ivuxolimab in advanced cancers. Profiled with immunoSEQ multiplex PCR; TCRdb holds only in-frame clones, not every one. The sample contains about 79,000 clones, about 88% of which appear only once. Sequencing used CD4+ or CD8+ T cells sorted from blood, obtained in a trial of the OX40 agonist ivuxolimab. These receptors originate from an adult with an advanced solid tumor such as melanoma, head and neck, liver or kidney cancer.

The chain employs TRBV6-5 and TRBJ1-4; D not certain. The germline V and J ends were trimmed by 5 bases and 7 bases, with 14 bases remaining between them. There are 14 residues in the CDR3. Germline lookup yields CDR1 MNHEY and CDR2 SVGAGI. The CDR3 nucleotides read TGTGCCAGCAGTGTACCCGACGGGAGTGAAAAACTGTTTTTT. Protein product: CASSVPDGSEKLFF.

The rearrangement joins TRBV21-1 to TRBJ2-3; the D call TRBD2 from the table was never checked on the DNA. TRBV21-1 is listed as a pseudogene. The CDR3 totals 16 residues. The CDR3 spells CASSSGAGTRRDTQYF. The CDR3 nucleotides are TGTGCCAGCAGCAGTGGTGCGGGCACCCGGCGGGATACGCAGTATTTT.

The chain is built from TRBV2 and TRBJ2-1; 12 nucleotides agree with TRBD2. Looked up from germline, CDR1 is SNHLY and CDR2 is FYNNEI. This CDR3 comprises 17 residues. V lost 6 bases, J lost 3 bases, and 9 bases stayed unmatched. For the CDR3, the DNA is TGTGCCAGCAGCTCGACTAGCGGGAGTCTCTTCTACAATGAGCAGTTCTTC. Protein: CASSSTSGSLFYNEQFF. The entire variable domain, with the rest obtained from reference TRBV2 and TRBJ2-1, is as follows: EPEVTQTPSHQVTQMGQEVILRCVPISNHLYFYWYRQILGQKVEFLVSFYNNEISEKSEIFDDQFSVERPDGSNFTLKIRSTKLEDSAMYFCASSSTSGSLFYNEQFFGPGTRLTVL.

CDR3 bases: TGTGCCAGCAGCCAAGATTTAGGCCTGGGCAATGAGCAGTTCTTC. Protein product: CASSQDLGLGNEQFF. V gene TRBV4-2 combines with J gene TRBJ2-1, with D unresolved. Germline CDR1 LGHNA, CDR2 YNFKEQ. Trimming took 0 bases from V and 6 from J, leaving 12 bases between them. The CDR3 runs to 15 residues.

This rearrangement joins TRBV29-1 to TRBJ2-7, with 11 positions matching TRBD1. Germline CDR1 is SQVTM and CDR2 is ANQGSEA. V shed 7 bases, J shed 4 bases, and the junction held 9 bases outside the gene matches. This CDR3 region has 14 residues. The CDR3 nucleotides are TGCAGCGCACGTTCCGGGACAGGGGGGTACGAGCAGTACTTC. This codes for CSARSGTGGYEQYF.

The V and J genes are TRBV28 and TRBJ2-7; D uncertain. The V gene lost 3 bases and the J gene lost 5 bases, with 17 bases spanning the gap. Germline V gene data show CDR1 as MDHEN and CDR2 as SYDVKM. This CDR3 region has 15 residues. The CDR3 coding sequence is TGTGCCAGCAGTTTTTGGGCAGTTGGAGCGAACGAGCAGTACTTC. It is translated as CASSFWAVGANEQYF.

This clone was observed once. This chain joins TRBV2 and TRBJ2-1; TRBD1 matches at 9 bases. Germline V gives CDR1 SNHLY, CDR2 FYNNEI. Losses at the gene ends were 7 bases for V and 5 bases for J; bases not matched to a gene: 6. This CDR3 contains 14 residues. The CDR3 spells CASIPRQGDNEQFF. CDR3 bases: TGTGCCAGCATCCCAAGACAGGGGGACAATGAGCAGTTCTTC.

The gene calls are TRBV27 and TRBJ2-5; D is unresolved. The germline V gene encodes CDR1 MNHEY and CDR2 SMNVEV (reference sequence). This CDR3 has 15 amino acids. Trimming took 0 bases from V and 0 from J, leaving 8 bases between them. CDR3 sequence (DNA): TGTGCCAGCAGTTTATCCTCTATGTACCAAGAGACCCAGTACTTC. Translated, it gives CASSLSSMYQETQYF.

There are a few counts of this clone. The gene calls are TRBV5-5 and TRBJ1-5; D is unresolved. The CDR3 runs to 15 residues. V was trimmed by 0 bases and J by 1 base, leaving 8 bases between them. The germline V gene has CDR1 SGHKS and CDR2 YYEKEE (reference sequence). CDR3 in DNA: TGTGCCAGCAGCTTGGGGGGTAGGAGCAATCAGCCCCAGCATTTT. Amino acids: CASSLGGRSNQPQHF.

This chain uses TRBV5-1 with TRBJ1-1; D gene unclear. This CDR3 has 13 residues. Trimming pared 5 bases from V and 1 base from J, leaving 9 bases between. Germline-derived CDR1 and CDR2 are SGHRS and YFSETQ. CDR3 sequence: CASSLTPNTEAFF. CDR3 nucleotide sequence: TGCGCCAGCAGTCTCACTCCGAACACTGAAGCTTTCTTT.

CDR3 bases: TGTGCCAGCAGTGAGACAGGATCTGGGGCCAACGTCCTGACTTTC. Translation gives CASSETGSGANVLTF. This chain uses TRBV7-9 with TRBJ2-6, with D possibly being TRBD1 (6 bases). This CDR3 is built from 15 residues. CDR1 is SEHNR, CDR2 FQNEAQ, per germline (reference sequence). V lost 6 bases to trimming and J lost 1 base, with 10 bases between them.

The genes are TRBV5-1 and TRBJ2-5; D ambiguous. The germline V and J ends were trimmed by 0 bases and 2 bases, with 11 bases remaining between them. The V gene's germline CDR1 is SGHRS and CDR2 YFSETQ. The CDR3 spans 15 residues. CDR3 in amino acids: CASSLGAEVQETQYF. The CDR3, as DNA: TGCGCCAGCAGCTTGGGGGCAGAAGTTCAAGAGACCCAGTACTTC. The full variable domain, in which reference TRBV5-1 and TRBJ2-5 provide the parts outside the CDR3, is KAGVTQTPRYLIKTRGQQVTLSCSPISGHRSVSWYQQTPGQGLQFLFEYFSETQRNKGNFPGRFSGRQFSNSRSEMNVSTLELGDSALYLCASSLGAEVQETQYFGPGTRLLVL.

This rearrangement joins TRBV19 to TRBJ2-1, with 8 nucleotides matching TRBD2. J lost 10 bases, V lost 3 bases, and 11 bases had no gene match. The CDR3 has 15 amino acids. Germline CDR1 and CDR2: LNHDA and SQIVND (reference sequence). CDR3 residues: CASSIPPAGGGEQFF. CDR3 nucleotide sequence: TGTGCCAGTAGTATTCCCCCCGCGGGAGGTGGGGAGCAGTTCTTC.

Notes on this clone: An end of the junction does not agree with germline; a read error may underlie this. The J gene is TRBJ2-7, the V gene TRBV5-4; tentatively, D is TRBD1 (6 bases). The length of the CDR3 is 14 residues. The germline gives CDR1 SGHNT, CDR2 YYREEE (reference sequence). This CDR3 is CAGSSGQRAYEQYF. CDR3 sequence (DNA): TGTGCCGGCAGCAGTGGACAGAGAGCCTACGAGCAGTACTTC.

The chain combines TRBV7-6 with TRBJ2-7, with D perhaps TRBD1 (5 bases). This CDR3 has 13 amino acids. Germline V gives CDR1 SGHVS, CDR2 FNYEAQ. Trimming left V 1 base short and J 6 bases short, with 10 bases between. CDR3 amino acids: CASSLVATGEQYF. In nucleotides, the CDR3 is TGTGCCAGCAGCTTAGTCGCTACAGGCGAGCAGTACTTC.

V and J are TRBV5-1 and TRBJ1-1; TRBD1 matches 7 bases. Trimming took 4 bases from V and 4 from J; bases not matched to a gene: 10. This CDR3 spans 15 amino acids. Germline V gene sequence: CDR1 SGHRS, CDR2 YFSETQ. As DNA, the CDR3 is TGCGCCAGCAGCGCAGAGACAGGGAGTGGCACTGAAGCTTTCTTT. Its protein is CASSAETGSGTEAFF. Drawing the rest from reference TRBV5-1 and TRBJ1-1, the complete variable domain is KAGVTQTPRYLIKTRGQQVTLSCSPISGHRSVSWYQQTPGQGLQFLFEYFSETQRNKGNFPGRFSGRQFSNSRSEMNVSTLELGDSALYLCASSAETGSGTEAFFGQGTRLTVV.

To note about this clone: A read error may produce the germline difference seen at one junction end. This rearrangement joins TRBV11-2 to TRBJ1-2; D is undetermined. Germline-derived CDR1 and CDR2 are SGHAT and FQNNGV. The CDR3 runs 15 residues. CDR3: CASSFSLTNQSPLAF. Here the CDR3 DNA reads TGTGCCAGCAGCTTTTCCCTAACGAATCAATCCCCGCTGGCCTTC.

This clone appeared a single time. The V call is TRBV5-1, the J call TRBJ2-5; 9 bases match TRBD2. CDR3 length: 17 residues. Trimming cost V 4 bases and J 1 base; bases outside gene matches: 11. Per germline, CDR1 SGHRS and CDR2 YFSETQ. The CDR3: CASSPGTSRPFQETQYF. CDR3 DNA sequence: TGCGCCAGCAGCCCCGGGACTAGCCGACCCTTCCAAGAGACCCAGTACTTC.

This chain joins TRBV19 and TRBJ1-1, with 11 bases that match TRBD1. Germline V CDR1 and CDR2: LNHDA, SQIVND (reference sequence). The length of the CDR3 is 15 residues. The J segment lost 4 bases and the V segment lost 9 bases, leaving 10 bases of the junction unmatched. The CDR3 DNA sequence: TGTGCCAGCGACCCACCGGGACAGGGGGGCACTGAAGCTTTCTTT. Translated, it gives CASDPPGQGGTEAFF.

The chain couples TRBV9 to TRBJ2-2, with no clear D. The ends were cut back, 3 bases at V and 0 bases at J, with 12 bases in the middle. Germline values: CDR1 SGDLS, CDR2 YYNGEE. This CDR3 has 16 amino acids. The CDR3 bases are TGTGCCAGCAGCGGAACACGTATCGCGAACACCGGGGAGCTGTTTTTT. Its translation is CASSGTRIANTGELFF.

The rearrangement links TRBV5-1 to TRBJ1-5; D ambiguous. This CDR3 has 14 residues. Trimming stripped 5 bases from V and 0 bases from J, with 9 bases between. Looked up from germline, CDR1 is SGHRS and CDR2 is YFSETQ. This CDR3 is CASSTGHSNQPQHF. The CDR3 nucleotides are TGCGCCAGCAGTACGGGTCATAGCAATCAGCCCCAGCATTTT.

In this sample, this clone turned up a few times. V gene TRBV21-1 combines with J gene TRBJ2-7; the D call of TRBD1 is as the table states it, not checked on the DNA. TRBV21-1 is noted as a pseudogene. The CDR3 loop spans 14 amino acids. The CDR3 loop is CASSRNRDAYEQYF. In DNA form, the CDR3 reads TGTGCCAGCAGTCGAAACAGGGACGCCTACGAGCAGTACTTC.

V is TRBV21-1 and J is TRBJ2-7; the listed D gene, TRBD2, was not tested against the DNA. TRBV21-1 is marked as a pseudogene. This CDR3 spans 16 amino acids. The CDR3 is CASSSSGTSARFEQYF. Here the CDR3 DNA reads TGTGCCAGCAGCTCAAGTGGGACTAGCGCTAGGTTCGAGCAGTACTTC.